Shown below are 9 T cell receptor beta chains from a single sample sequenced in a study of T cell changes during pregnancy in multiple sclerosis. TCRdb keeps only in-frame clones here, not all; method: immunoSEQ multiplex PCR. The profile covers 85,000 to 100,000 clones, with about 92% appearing a single time and 1.5% to 1.9% taken by the ten largest. Sequencing was performed on peripheral blood, taken in the first trimester of pregnancy. All receptors derive from a female donor with multiple sclerosis, enrolled in a pregnancy study.

This chain uses TRBV7-9 with TRBJ2-7; 10 bases line up with TRBD1. Unmatched junction bases numbered 8, after V lost 4 bases and J lost 2 bases. Per germline, CDR1 SEHNR and CDR2 FQNEAQ (reference sequence). There are 16 residues in the CDR3. The CDR3 sequence: CASSYPGTGDPYEQYF. The CDR3 DNA sequence: TGTGCCAGCAGCTACCCAGGGACAGGGGACCCCTACGAGCAGTACTTC.

The V call is TRBV29-1, the J call TRBJ2-1; no clear D gene. The length of the CDR3 is 13 residues. Trimming took 7 bases from V and 5 from J, leaving 15 bases between them. Germline V lookup: CDR1 SQVTM, CDR2 ANQGSEA. The CDR3 region is CSGRLGWDNEQFF. For the CDR3, the DNA is TGCAGCGGTAGGCTAGGCTGGGACAATGAGCAGTTCTTC.

V gene TRBV27 combines with J gene TRBJ2-7; TRBD2 agrees at 7 bases. CDR1 is MNHEY and CDR2 is SMNVEV in the germline V gene (reference sequence). V lost 2 bases and J lost 3; bases outside the gene matches: 1. The CDR3 is 13 residues long. The CDR3 sequence: CASSLGRDYEQYF. The CDR3 nucleotides are TGTGCCAGCAGTTTAGGGAGGGACTACGAGCAGTACTTC.

V gene TRBV4-1 combines with J gene TRBJ2-7, with 9 positions matching TRBD1. Germline CDR1 is MGHRA and CDR2 is YSYEKL. Germline trimming cut 4 bases from V and 5 bases from J; bases unmatched to any gene: 6. The CDR3 is 14 residues long. CDR3 bases: TGCGCCAGCAGCCCAGGGACAGGGTATCACGAGCAGTACTTC. It yields the protein CASSPGTGYHEQYF.

CDR3 residues: CASSIGKFGGGNTIYF. The CDR3 DNA is TGTGCCAGTAGTATAGGAAAGTTTGGCGGAGGAAACACCATATATTTT. V gene TRBV19 combines with J gene TRBJ1-3; D call uncertain. V lost 1 base, J lost 4 bases, and 14 bases lay in between. Germline V lookup: CDR1 LNHDA, CDR2 SQIVND (reference sequence). This CDR3 region has 16 residues.

The rearrangement uses TRBV9 and TRBJ2-7, with 8 bases fitting TRBD2. CDR1 is SGDLS and CDR2 is YYNGEE in the germline V gene. The V and J ends lost 0 bases and 3 bases, in that order; junction bases with no gene match: 2. The CDR3 extends over 14 amino acids. The CDR3 loop is CASSVAGGNYEQYF. The CDR3 DNA reads TGTGCCAGCAGCGTAGCGGGAGGGAACTACGAGCAGTACTTC.

This clone is a singleton in its sample. The rearrangement uses TRBV18 and TRBJ1-1; TRBD1 might be the D (5 bases). The germline V and J ends were trimmed by 5 bases and 3 bases, with 19 bases remaining between them. The CDR3 totals 16 residues. Per the germline V gene, CDR1 is KGHSH and CDR2 is LQKENI. The CDR3 is CASSLSWGDRDTEAFF. Written as DNA, the CDR3 is TGTGCCAGCTCATTATCCTGGGGGGATCGGGACACTGAAGCTTTCTTT.

This clone has a single count. The chain employs TRBV5-1 and TRBJ2-7, with 9 nucleotides matching TRBD1. This CDR3 region has 16 residues. After removal of 4 bases from V and 0 bases from J, the junction contained 8 bases not matched to a gene. Germline lookup yields CDR1 SGHRS and CDR2 YFSETQ. The DNA of the CDR3 is TGCGCCAGCAGCCTGAGCGGGACAGGGATCTCCTACGAGCAGTACTTC. Translation: CASSLSGTGISYEQYF.

The rearrangement uses TRBV27 and TRBJ2-2; TRBD2 is a possible D gene (6 bases). V was shortened by 6 bases and J by 5 bases, with 10 bases between the two germline ends. The CDR3 extends over 13 amino acids. Germline assignment: CDR1 MNHEY and CDR2 SMNVEV (reference sequence). The CDR3 region has the DNA TGTGCCAGCAGAATGGGAGGAACCGGGGAGCTGTTTTTT. It translates to CASRMGGTGELFF.